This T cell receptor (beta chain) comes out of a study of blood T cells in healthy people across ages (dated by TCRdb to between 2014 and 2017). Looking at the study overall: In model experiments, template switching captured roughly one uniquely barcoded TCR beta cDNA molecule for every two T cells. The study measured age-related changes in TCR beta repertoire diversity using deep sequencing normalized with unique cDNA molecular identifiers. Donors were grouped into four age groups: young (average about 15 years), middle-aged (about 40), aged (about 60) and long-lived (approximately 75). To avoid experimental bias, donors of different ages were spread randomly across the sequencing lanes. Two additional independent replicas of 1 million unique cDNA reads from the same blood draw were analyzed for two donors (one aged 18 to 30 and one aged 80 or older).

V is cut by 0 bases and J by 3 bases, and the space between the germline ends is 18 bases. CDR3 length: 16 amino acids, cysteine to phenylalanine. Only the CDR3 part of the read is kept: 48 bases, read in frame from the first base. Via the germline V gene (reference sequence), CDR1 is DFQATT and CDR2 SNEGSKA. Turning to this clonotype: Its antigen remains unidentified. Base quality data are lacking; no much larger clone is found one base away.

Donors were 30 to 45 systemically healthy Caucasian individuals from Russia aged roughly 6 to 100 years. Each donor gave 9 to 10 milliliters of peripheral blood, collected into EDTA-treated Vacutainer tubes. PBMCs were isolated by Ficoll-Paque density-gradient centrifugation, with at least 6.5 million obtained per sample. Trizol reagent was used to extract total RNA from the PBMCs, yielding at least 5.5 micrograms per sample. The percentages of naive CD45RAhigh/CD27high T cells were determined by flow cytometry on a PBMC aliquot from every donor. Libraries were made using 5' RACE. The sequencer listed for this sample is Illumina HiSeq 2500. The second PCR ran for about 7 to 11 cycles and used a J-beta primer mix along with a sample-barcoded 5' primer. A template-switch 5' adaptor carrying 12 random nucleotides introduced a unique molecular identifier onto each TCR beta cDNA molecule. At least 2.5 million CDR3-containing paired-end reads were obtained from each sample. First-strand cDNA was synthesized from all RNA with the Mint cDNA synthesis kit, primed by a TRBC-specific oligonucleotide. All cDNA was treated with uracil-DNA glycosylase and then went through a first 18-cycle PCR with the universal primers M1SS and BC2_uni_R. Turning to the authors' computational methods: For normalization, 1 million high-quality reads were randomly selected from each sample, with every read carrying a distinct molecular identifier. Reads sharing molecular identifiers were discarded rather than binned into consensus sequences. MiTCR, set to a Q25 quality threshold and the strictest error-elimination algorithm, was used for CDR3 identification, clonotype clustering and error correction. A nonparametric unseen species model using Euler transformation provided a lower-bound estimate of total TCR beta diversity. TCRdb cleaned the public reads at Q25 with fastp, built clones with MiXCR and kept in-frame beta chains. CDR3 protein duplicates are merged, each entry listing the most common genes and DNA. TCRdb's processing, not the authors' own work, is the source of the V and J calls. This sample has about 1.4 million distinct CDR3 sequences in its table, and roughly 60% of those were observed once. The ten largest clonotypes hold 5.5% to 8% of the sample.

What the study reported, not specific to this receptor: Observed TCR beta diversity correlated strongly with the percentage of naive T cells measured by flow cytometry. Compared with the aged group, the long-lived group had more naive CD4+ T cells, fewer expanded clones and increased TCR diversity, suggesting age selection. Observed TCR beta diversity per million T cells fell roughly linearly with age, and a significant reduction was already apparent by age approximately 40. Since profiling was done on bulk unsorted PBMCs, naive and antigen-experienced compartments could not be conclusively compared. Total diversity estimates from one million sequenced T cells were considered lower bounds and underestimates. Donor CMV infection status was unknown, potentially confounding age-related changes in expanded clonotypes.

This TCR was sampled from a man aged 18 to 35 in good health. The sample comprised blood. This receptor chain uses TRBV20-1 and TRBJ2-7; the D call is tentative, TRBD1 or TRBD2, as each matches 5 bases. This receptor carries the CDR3 CSARDEGTIRFYEQYF. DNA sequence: TGCAGTGCTAGAGATGAGGGGACCATCCGATTCTACGAGCAGTACTTC.